This T cell receptor (beta chain) was captured by sequencing in a study of control samples from healthy donors and cancer patients. Germline V gives CDR1 MGHRA, CDR2 YSYEKL. The CDR3 is 16 amino acids. Deletions cut 1 base from V and 0 bases from J, with 10 bases between. This table comes from immunoSEQ multiplex PCR, and its TCRdb copy is limited to in-frame clones, with some not included. This table has some 200,000 clones, roughly 94% appearing once. The rearrangement uses TRBV4-1 and TRBJ1-3; D is undetermined. The sequence was obtained from a man aged 45 to 65 in good health. The sample was blood. CDR3 nucleotide sequence: TGCGCCAGCAGCCAAGGGGCCCTAGGCTCTGGAAACACCATATATTTT. This encodes CASSQGALGSGNTIYF.